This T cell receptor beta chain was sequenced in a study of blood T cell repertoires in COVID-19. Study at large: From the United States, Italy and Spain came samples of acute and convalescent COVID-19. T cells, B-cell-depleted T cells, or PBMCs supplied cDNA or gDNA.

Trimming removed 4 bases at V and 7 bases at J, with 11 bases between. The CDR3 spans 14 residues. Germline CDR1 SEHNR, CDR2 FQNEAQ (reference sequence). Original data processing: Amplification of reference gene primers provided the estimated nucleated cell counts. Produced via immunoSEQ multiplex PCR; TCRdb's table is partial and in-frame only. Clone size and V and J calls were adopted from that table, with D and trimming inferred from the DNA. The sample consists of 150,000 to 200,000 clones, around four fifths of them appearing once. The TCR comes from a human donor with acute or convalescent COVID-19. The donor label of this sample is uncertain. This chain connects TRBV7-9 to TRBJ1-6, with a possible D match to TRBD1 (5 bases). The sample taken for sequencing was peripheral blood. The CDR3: CASSSGLLNSPLHF. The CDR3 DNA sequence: TGTGCCAGCAGCTCGGGACTGCTAAATTCACCCCTCCACTTT.